Sequencing of this T cell receptor (beta chain) was carried out in a study of blood T cell repertoires in COVID-19. In the study overall: From T cells, B-cell-depleted T cells, or PBMCs came the material, which was cDNA or gDNA.

TCRdb's table, derived via immunoSEQ multiplex PCR, lists solely in-frame clones and lacks some. The repertoire consists of about 160,000 clones, with approximately 92% occurring once and the leading ten covering 3.5% to 5%. The ends were cut back, 0 bases at V and 1 base at J, with 9 bases in the middle. CDR3 length: 15 amino acids. CDR1 is MGHRA, CDR2 YSYEKL, per germline. The J gene is TRBJ1-2, the V gene TRBV4-1; D unclear. Sample: peripheral blood. The clonotype originates from a woman in her fifties or sixties with acute or convalescent COVID-19. In nucleotides, the CDR3 is TGCGCCAGCAGCCAAGACGGGAACCTTAACTATGGCTACACCTTC. Its protein product is CASSQDGNLNYGYTF.